The TCR beta chain under discussion was sequenced for a study of lymphopenia after photon versus proton radiotherapy. Using immunoSEQ multiplex PCR, the repertoire was profiled, and TCRdb retains in-frame clones only, with some absent. The sample includes approximately 66,000 clones, approximately 83% seen only once; the top ten take roughly 2.3%. The germline V gene has CDR1 LNHDA and CDR2 SQIVND (reference sequence). The CDR3 contains 16 residues. Deletions cut 1 base from V and 5 bases from J, with 14 bases between. Sequenced material: peripheral blood, taken from a patient treated with photon-based radiotherapy. This TCR derives from a middle-aged man with gastric cancer. The V and J genes are TRBV19 and TRBJ2-2; a possible D gene is TRBD1 (6 bases). Here the CDR3 DNA reads TGTGCCAGTAGTATAGTTGTGGGCCAGGGGACCGGGGAGCTGTTTTTT. Translating it yields CASSIVVGQGTGELFF.